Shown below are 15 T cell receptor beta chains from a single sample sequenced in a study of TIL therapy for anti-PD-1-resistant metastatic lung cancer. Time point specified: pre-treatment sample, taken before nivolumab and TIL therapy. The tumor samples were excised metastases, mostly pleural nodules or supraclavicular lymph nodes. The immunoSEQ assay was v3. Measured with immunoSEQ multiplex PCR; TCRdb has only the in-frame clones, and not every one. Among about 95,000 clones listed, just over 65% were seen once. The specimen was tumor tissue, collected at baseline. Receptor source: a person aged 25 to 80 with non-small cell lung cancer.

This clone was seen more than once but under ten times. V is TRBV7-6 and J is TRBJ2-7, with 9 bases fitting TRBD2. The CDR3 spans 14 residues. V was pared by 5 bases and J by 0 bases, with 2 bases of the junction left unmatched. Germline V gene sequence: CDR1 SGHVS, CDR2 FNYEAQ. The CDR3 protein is CASSVSGGSYEQYF. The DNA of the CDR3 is TGTGCCAGCAGCGTTAGCGGGGGCTCCTACGAGCAGTACTTC.

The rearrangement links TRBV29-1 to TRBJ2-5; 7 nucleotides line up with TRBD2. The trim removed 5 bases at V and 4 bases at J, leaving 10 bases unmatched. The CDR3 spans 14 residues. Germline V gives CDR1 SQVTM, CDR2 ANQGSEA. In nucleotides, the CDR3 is TGCAGCGTTTCCAGACTAGCCTTGGGAGAGACCCAGTACTTC. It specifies CSVSRLALGETQYF.

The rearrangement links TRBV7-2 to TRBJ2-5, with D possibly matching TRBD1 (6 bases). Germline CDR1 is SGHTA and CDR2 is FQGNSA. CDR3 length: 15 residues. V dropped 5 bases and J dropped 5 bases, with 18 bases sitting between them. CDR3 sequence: CASSPTQTQGETQYF. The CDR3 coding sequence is TGTGCCAGCAGCCCAACACAGACGCAGGGGGAGACCCAGTACTTC.

The DNA of the CDR3 is TGTGCCAGCAGCTTAGCGCGGGAGGGCCTTGGGGATACGCAGTATTTT. It specifies CASSLAREGLGDTQYF. V is TRBV13 and J is TRBJ2-3, with 9 bases identical to TRBD2. After removal of 1 base from V and 6 bases from J, the junction contained 8 bases not matched to a gene. Germline loops: CDR1 PRHDT, CDR2 FYEKMQ (reference sequence). CDR3 size: 16 residues. Full variable domain (remainder filled in from reference TRBV13 and TRBJ2-3): AAGVIQSPRHLIKEKRETATLKCYPIPRHDTVYWYQQGPGQDPQFLISFYEKMQSDKGSIPDRFSAQQFSDYHSELNMSSLELGDSALYFCASSLAREGLGDTQYFGPGTRLTVL.

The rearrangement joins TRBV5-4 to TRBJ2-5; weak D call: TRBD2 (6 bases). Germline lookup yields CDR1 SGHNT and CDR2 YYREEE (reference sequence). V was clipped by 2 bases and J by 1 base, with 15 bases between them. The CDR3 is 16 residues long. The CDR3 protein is CASSLRASVIQETQYF. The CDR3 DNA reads TGTGCCAGCAGCTTAAGGGCTAGCGTAATCCAAGAGACCCAGTACTTC. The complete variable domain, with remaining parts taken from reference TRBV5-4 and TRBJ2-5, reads ETGVTQSPTHLIKTRGQQVTLRCSSQSGHNTVSWYQQALGQGPQFIFQYYREEENGRGNFPPRFSGLQFPNYSSELNVNALELDDSALYLCASSLRASVIQETQYFGPGTRLLVL.

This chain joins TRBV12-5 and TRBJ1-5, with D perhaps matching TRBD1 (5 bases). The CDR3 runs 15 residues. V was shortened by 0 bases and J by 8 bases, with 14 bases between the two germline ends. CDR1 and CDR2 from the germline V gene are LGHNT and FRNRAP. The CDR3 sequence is CASGLVLRGLEPQHF. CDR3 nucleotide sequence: TGTGCTAGTGGTTTGGTACTTAGGGGCTTGGAGCCCCAGCATTTT. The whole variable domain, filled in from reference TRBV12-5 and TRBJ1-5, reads DARVTQTPRHKVTEMGQEVTMRCQPILGHNTVFWYRQTMMQGLELLAYFRNRAPLDDSGMPKDRFSAEMPDATLATLKIQPSEPRDSAVYFCASGLVLRGLEPQHFGDGTRLSIL.

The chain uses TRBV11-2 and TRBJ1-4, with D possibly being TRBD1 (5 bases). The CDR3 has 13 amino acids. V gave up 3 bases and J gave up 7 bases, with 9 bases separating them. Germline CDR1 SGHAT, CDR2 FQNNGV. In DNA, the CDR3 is TGTGCCAGCAGCTTCCCCGGGGGTGAAAAACTGTTTTTT. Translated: CASSFPGGEKLFF.

CDR3 DNA: TGTGCCAGCAGTTTCCGGGGAAGCGGGAGGGGGGAGACCCAGTACTTC. Translation gives CASSFRGSGRGETQYF. V usage is TRBV6-5 and J usage is TRBJ2-5; 10 bases are a match to TRBD2. This CDR3 has 16 residues. J lost 5 bases, V lost 4 bases, and 10 bases had no gene match. The germline gives CDR1 MNHEY, CDR2 SVGAGI.

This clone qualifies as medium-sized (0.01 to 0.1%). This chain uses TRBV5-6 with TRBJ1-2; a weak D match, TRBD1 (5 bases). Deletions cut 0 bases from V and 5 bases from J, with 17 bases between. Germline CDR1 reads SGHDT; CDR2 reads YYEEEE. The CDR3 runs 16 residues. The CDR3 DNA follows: TGTGCCAGCAGCTTGGATGGGACCTCTTTCCGTTATGGCTACACCTTC. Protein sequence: CASSLDGTSFRYGYTF.

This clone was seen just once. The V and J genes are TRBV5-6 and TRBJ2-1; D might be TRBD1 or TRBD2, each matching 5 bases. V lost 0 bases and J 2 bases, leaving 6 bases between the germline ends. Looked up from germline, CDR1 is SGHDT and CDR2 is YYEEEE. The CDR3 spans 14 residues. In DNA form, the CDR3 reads TGTGCCAGCAGCTTGGTGGGGGCCTACAATGAGCAGTTCTTC. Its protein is CASSLVGAYNEQFF.

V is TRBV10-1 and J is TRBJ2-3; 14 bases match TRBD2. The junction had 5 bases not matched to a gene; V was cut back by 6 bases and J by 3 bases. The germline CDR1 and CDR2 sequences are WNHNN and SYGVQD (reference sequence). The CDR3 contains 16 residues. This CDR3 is CASSQGLAGVTDTQYF. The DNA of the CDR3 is TGCGCCAGCAGCCAGGGACTAGCGGGAGTAACAGATACGCAGTATTTT.

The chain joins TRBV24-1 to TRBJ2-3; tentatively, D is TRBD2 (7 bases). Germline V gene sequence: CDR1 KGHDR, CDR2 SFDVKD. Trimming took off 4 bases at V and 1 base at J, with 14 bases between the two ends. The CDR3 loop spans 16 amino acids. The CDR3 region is CATSEGGRSGTDTQYF. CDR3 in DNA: TGTGCCACCAGTGAGGGGGGGCGGAGCGGCACAGATACGCAGTATTTT.

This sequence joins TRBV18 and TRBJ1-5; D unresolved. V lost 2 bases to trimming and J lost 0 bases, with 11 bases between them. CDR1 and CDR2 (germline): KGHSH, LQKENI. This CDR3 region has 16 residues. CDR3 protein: CASSPEEEYSNQPQHF. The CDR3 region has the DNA TGTGCCAGCTCACCAGAGGAAGAATATAGCAATCAGCCCCAGCATTTT.

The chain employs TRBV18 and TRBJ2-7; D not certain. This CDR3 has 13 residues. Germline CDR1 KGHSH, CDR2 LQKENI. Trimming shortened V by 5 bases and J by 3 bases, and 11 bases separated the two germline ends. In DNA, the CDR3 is TGTGCCAGCTCATCCTCGACGGACTACGAGCAGTACTTC. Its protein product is CASSSSTDYEQYF.

Here the CDR3 reads CASSQRTGASPLHF. Here the CDR3 DNA reads TGTGCCAGCAGTCAAAGGACAGGGGCATCACCCCTCCACTTT. The V and J genes are TRBV27 and TRBJ1-6; 9 positions match TRBD1. The germline CDR1 and CDR2 sequences are MNHEY and SMNVEV (reference sequence). Trimming cost V 5 bases and J 10 bases; bases outside gene matches: 6. The CDR3 runs 14 residues.